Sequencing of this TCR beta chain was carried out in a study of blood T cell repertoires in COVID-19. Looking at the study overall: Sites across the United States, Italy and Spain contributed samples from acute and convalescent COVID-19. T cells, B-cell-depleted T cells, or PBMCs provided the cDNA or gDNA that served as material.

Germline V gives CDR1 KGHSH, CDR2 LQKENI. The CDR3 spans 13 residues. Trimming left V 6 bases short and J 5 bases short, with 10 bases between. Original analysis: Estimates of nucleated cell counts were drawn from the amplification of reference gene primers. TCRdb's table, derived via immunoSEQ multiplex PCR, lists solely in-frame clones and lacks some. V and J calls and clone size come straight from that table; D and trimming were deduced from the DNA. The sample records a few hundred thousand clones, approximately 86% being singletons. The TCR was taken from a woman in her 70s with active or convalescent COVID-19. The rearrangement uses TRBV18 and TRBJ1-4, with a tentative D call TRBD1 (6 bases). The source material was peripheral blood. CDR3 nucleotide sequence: TGTGCCAGCTCTACAGGGCCGAATGAAAAACTGTTTTTT. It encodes CASSTGPNEKLFF.